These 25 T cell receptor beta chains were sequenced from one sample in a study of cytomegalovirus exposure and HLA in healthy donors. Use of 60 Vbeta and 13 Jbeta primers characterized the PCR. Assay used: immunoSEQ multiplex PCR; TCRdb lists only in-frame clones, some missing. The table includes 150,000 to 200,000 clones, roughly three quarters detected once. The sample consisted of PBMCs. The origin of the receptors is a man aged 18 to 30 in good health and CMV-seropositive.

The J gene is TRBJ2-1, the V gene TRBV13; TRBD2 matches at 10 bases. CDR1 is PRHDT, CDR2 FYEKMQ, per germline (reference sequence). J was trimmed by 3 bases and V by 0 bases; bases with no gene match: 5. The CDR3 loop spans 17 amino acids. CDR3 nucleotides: TGTGCCAGCAGCTTAGGGCAGAGCGGGGGGGACTACAATGAGCAGTTCTTC. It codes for CASSLGQSGGDYNEQFF. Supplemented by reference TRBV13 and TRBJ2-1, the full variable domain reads AAGVIQSPRHLIKEKRETATLKCYPIPRHDTVYWYQQGPGQDPQFLISFYEKMQSDKGSIPDRFSAQQFSDYHSELNMSSLELGDSALYFCASSLGQSGGDYNEQFFGPGTRLTVL.

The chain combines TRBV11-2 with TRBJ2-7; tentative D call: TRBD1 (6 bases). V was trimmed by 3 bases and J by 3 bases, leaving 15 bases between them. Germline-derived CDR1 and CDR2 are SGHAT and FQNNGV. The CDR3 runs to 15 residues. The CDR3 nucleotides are TGTGCCAGCAGCTTTTGGGACACATCATACTACGAGCAGTACTTC. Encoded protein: CASSFWDTSYYEQYF.

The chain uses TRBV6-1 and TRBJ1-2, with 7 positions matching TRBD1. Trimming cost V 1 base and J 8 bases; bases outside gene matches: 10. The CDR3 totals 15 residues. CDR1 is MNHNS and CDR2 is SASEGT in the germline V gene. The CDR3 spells CASSEGTGLLRGYTF. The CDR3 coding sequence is TGTGCCAGCAGTGAAGGGACAGGTCTACTTAGAGGCTACACCTTC.

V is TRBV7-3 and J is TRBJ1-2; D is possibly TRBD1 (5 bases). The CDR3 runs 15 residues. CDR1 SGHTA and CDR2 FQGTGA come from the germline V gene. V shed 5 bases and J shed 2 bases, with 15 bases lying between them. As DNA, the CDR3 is TGTGCCAGCAGCCTCGTAAGGGACTTAAACTATGGCTACACCTTC. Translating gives CASSLVRDLNYGYTF.

The DNA for the CDR3 is TGTGCCTGTCCACAGGAGAGCTCCTATAATTCACCCCTCCACTTT. Translated: CACPQESSYNSPLHF. The chain carries TRBV30 and TRBJ1-6; a weak D match, TRBD1 (5 bases). In germline, CDR1 is GTSNPN, CDR2 SVGIG (reference sequence). Between the trimmed V and J ends, which lost 6 bases and 0 bases, there was a span of 12 bases. This CDR3 has 15 residues.

The CDR3 sequence is CASMTSGGPYNEQFF. In nucleotides, the CDR3 is TGTGCCAGCATGACTAGCGGGGGGCCATACAATGAGCAGTTCTTC. V gene TRBV25-1 combines with J gene TRBJ2-1; 13 positions match TRBD2. CDR1 is MGHDK and CDR2 is SYGVNS in the germline V gene. This CDR3 comprises 15 residues. The V and J ends lost 7 bases and 4 bases, in that order; junction bases with no gene match: 4.

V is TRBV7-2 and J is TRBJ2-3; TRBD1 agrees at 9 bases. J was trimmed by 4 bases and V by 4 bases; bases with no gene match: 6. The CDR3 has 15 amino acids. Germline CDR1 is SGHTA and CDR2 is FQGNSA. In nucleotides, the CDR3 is TGTGCCAGCAGCTCTTACAGGGGGCTGGCAGATACGCAGTATTTT. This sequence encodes CASSSYRGLADTQYF.

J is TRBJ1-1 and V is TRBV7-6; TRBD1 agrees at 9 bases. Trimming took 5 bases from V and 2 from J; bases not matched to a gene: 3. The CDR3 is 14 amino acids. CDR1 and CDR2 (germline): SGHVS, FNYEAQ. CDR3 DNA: TGTGCCAGCAGCCCGGACAGGGGCAACACTGAAGCTTTCTTT. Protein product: CASSPDRGNTEAFF.

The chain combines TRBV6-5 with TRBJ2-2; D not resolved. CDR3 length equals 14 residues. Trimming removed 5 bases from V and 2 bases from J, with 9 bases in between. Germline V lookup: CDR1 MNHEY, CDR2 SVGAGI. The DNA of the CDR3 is TGTGCCAGCAGTGAGGCCACAAACACCGGGGAGCTGTTTTTT. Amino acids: CASSEATNTGELFF.

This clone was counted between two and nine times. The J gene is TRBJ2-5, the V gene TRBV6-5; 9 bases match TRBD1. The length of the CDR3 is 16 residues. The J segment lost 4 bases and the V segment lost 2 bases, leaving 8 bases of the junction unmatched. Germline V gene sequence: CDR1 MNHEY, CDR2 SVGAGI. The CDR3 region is CASSYDTGQGTETQYF. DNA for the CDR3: TGTGCCAGCAGTTACGATACTGGACAGGGGACAGAGACCCAGTACTTC.

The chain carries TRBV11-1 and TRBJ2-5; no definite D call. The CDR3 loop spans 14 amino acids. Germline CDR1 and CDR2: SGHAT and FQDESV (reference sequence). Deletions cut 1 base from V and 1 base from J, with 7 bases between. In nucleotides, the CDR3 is TGTGCCAGCAGCTTAGGAGGCGGCCAAGAGACCCAGTACTTC. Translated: CASSLGGGQETQYF.

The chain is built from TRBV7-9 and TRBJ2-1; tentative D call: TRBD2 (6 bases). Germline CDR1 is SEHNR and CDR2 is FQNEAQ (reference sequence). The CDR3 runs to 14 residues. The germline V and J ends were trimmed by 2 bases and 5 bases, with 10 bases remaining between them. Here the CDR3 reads CASSLFGGNNEQFF. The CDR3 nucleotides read TGTGCCAGCAGCTTATTCGGCGGGAACAATGAGCAGTTCTTC. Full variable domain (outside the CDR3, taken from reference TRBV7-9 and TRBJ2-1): DTGVSQNPRHKITKRGQNVTFRCDPISEHNRLYWYRQTLGQGPEFLTYFQNEAQLEKSRLLSDRFSAERPKGSFSTLEIQRTEQGDSAMYLCASSLFGGNNEQFFGPGTRLTVL.

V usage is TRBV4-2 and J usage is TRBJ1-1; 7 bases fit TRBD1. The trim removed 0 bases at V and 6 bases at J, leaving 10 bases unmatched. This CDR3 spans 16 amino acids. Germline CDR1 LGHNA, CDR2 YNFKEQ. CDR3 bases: TGTGCCAGCAGCCAAGATTATCAGGACAGGCGGGCTGAAGCTTTCTTT. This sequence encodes CASSQDYQDRRAEAFF.

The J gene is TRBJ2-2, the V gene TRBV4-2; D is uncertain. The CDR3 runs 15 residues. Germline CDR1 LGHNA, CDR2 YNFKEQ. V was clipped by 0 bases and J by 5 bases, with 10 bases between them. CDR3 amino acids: CASSQEFLSTGELFF. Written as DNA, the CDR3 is TGTGCCAGCAGCCAAGAATTCTTGTCGACCGGGGAGCTGTTTTTT.

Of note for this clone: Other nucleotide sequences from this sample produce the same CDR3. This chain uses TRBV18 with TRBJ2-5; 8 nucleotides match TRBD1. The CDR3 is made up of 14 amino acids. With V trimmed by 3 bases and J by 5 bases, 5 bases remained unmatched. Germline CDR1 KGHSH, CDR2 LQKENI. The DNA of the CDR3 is TGTGCCAGCTCACCTCAGGGGGCTCAGGAGACCCAGTACTTC. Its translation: CASSPQGAQETQYF.

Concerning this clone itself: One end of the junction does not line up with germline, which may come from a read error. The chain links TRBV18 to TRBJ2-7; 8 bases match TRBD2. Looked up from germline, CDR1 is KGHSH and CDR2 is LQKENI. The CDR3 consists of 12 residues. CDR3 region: CASSPPSGAPHF. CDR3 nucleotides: TGTGCCAGCTCACCACCTAGCGGGGCGCCGCACTTC.

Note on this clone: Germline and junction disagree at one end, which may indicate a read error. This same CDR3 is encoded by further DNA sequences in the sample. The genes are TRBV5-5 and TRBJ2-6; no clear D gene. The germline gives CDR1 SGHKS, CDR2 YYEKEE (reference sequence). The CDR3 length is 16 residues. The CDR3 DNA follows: TGTGCCAGTAGCTCAACGAGAAAACCTGGGGCCAACGTCCTGACTTTC. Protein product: CASSSTRKPGANVLTF.

The CDR3 sequence: CASSSRLAGQETQYF. Here the CDR3 DNA reads TGTGCCAGCAGTTCCAGACTAGCGGGGCAAGAGACCCAGTACTTC. The V call is TRBV6-5, the J call TRBJ2-5; 11 bases match TRBD2. CDR1 and CDR2 (germline): MNHEY, SVGAGI. V shed 4 bases and J 2 bases; nucleotides not matched to a gene: 3. CDR3 size: 15 residues.

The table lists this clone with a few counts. Here the CDR3 reads CASSFRGTDSYEQYF. Written as DNA, the CDR3 is TGCGCCAGCAGCTTCCGGGGGACAGACTCCTACGAGCAGTACTTC. The gene calls are TRBV5-1 and TRBJ2-7, with D maybe TRBD1 (7 bases). The CDR3 covers 15 residues. V lost 2 bases to trimming and J lost 0 bases, with 12 bases between them. CDR1 is SGHRS and CDR2 is YFSETQ in the germline V gene.

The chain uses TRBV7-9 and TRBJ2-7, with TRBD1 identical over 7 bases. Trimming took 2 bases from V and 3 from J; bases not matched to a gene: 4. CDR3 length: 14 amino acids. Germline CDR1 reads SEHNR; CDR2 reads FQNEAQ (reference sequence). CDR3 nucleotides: TGTGCCAGCAGCTTAATGGCAGGGGGCTACGAGCAGTACTTC. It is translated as CASSLMAGGYEQYF.

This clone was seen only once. CDR3 in amino acids: CASSPPSQDQPQHF. For the CDR3, the DNA is TGTGCCAGCAGCCCCCCTTCGCAGGATCAGCCCCAGCATTTT. J is TRBJ1-5 and V is TRBV2; D is unresolved. Per the germline V gene, CDR1 is SNHLY and CDR2 is FYNNEI. The length of the CDR3 is 14 residues. The V end lost 6 bases, the J end lost 5 bases, and 14 bases lay between the germline ends.

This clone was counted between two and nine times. The CDR3 loop reads CASSLTGTLAKNIQYF. CDR3 coding DNA: TGTGCCAGCAGCTTAACGGGAACATTAGCCAAAAACATTCAGTACTTC. The rearrangement joins TRBV7-8 to TRBJ2-4, with D perhaps TRBD2 (5 bases). Germline lookup yields CDR1 SGHVS and CDR2 FQNEAQ. Trimming took 2 bases from V and 0 from J, leaving 11 bases between them. This CDR3 has 16 amino acids.

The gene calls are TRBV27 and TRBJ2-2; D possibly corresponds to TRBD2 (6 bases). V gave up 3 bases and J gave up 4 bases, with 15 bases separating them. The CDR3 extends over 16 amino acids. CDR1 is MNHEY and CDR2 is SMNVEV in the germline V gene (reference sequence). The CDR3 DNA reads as TGTGCCAGCAGTTTGGGGGGTGTTGGGGTCACCGGGGAGCTGTTTTTT. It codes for CASSLGGVGVTGELFF.

CDR3 DNA: TGTGCCAGCAGCCCCACCGGGGGGTGGTATGGCTACACCTTC. The encoded protein is CASSPTGGWYGYTF. The chain recombines TRBV7-3 with TRBJ1-2; possible D gene TRBD1, 5 bases. V was trimmed by 5 bases and J by 5 bases, leaving 15 bases between them. The CDR3 consists of 14 residues. Germline V gene data show CDR1 as SGHTA and CDR2 as FQGTGA.

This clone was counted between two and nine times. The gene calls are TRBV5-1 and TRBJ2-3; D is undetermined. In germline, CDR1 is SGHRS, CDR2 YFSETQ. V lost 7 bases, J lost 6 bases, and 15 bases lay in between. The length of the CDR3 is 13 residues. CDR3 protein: CASRALRSDTQYF. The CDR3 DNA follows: TGCGCCAGCCGAGCCCTACGTAGCGATACGCAGTATTTT.